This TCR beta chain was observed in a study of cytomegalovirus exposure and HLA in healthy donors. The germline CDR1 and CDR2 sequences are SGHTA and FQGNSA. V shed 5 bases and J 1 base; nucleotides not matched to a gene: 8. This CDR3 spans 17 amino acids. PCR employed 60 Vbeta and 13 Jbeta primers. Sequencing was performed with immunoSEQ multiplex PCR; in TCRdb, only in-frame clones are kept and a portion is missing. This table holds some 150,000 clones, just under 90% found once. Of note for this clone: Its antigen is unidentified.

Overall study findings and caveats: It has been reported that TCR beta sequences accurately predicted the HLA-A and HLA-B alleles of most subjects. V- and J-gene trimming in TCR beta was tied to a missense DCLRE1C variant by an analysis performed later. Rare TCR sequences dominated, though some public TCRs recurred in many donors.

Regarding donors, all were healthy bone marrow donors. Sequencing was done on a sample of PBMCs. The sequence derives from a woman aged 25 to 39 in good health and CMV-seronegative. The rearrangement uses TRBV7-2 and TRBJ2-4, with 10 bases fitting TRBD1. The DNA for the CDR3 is TGTGCCAGCAGCCAGTGGGGGACAGGGGTTGCCAAAAACATTCAGTACTTC. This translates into CASSQWGTGVAKNIQYF.